These T cell receptor beta chains were read from a single sample in a study of T cell changes during pregnancy in multiple sclerosis. The repertoire was sequenced with immunoSEQ multiplex PCR; TCRdb's copy has only in-frame clones and lacks some. The sample has around 56,000 clones; about 90% are singletons. Material: CD4+ T cells from peripheral blood mononuclear cells, obtained in the first trimester of pregnancy. Every receptor here comes from a female donor with multiple sclerosis, enrolled in a pregnancy study. Each CDR3 is given with its conserved first and last residue. The D gene is left open where the match is weak. Clone size appears in some rows only: once, few, many, or a class for an expanded clone.

v_call	j_call	d_call	clone_size	cdr3_aa	cdr3_nt
TRBV25-1	TRBJ1-2	TRBD1	-	CASSEHHRGDGYTF	TGTGCCAGCAGTGAACATCACAGGGGGGATGGCTACACCTTC
TRBV30	TRBJ1-4	TRBD1	few	CAWSVTGLEKLFF	TGTGCCTGGAGTGTGACAGGGTTGGAAAAACTGTTTTTT
TRBV2	TRBJ1-5	-	-	CASRGNRTPYQPQHF	TGTGCCAGCAGGGGGAATCGGACACCCTATCAGCCCCAGCATTTT
TRBV6-1	TRBJ1-2	-	-	CASSAGNYGYTF	TGTGCCAGCAGTGCAGGGAACTATGGCTACACCTTC
TRBV9	TRBJ2-5	TRBD1	-	CASSELITGEGTQYF	TGTGCCAGCAGCGAACTTATTACAGGGGAAGGGACCCAGTACTTC
TRBV30	TRBJ1-1	-	few	CAWSETGRGRNTEAFF	TGTGCCTGGAGTGAAACGGGCAGGGGAAGGAACACTGAAGCTTTCTTT
TRBV4-3	TRBJ1-1	TRBD1	-	CASSQAYTGDGAFF	TGCGCCAGCAGCCAAGCCTATACAGGGGATGGGGCTTTCTTT
TRBV2	TRBJ1-5	TRBD1	-	CASSVSGQANQPQHF	TGTGCCAGCAGTGTCTCTGGACAGGCAAATCAGCCCCAGCATTTT
TRBV9	TRBJ1-3	-	-	CASSVRPGNTIYF	TGTGCCAGCAGCGTGAGGCCTGGAAACACCATATATTTT
TRBV30	TRBJ2-5	-	-	CAWTLGEETQYF	TGTGCCTGGACCCTAGGAGAAGAGACCCAGTACTTC
TRBV4-2	TRBJ2-3	TRBD2	-	CASSQGAGGPFSTDTQYF	TGTGCCAGCAGCCAAGGAGCGGGGGGACCCTTTAGCACAGATACGCAGTATTTT
TRBV5-1	TRBJ1-1	-	-	CASSLVRDTEAFF	TGCGCCAGCAGCTTGGTCAGGGACACTGAAGCTTTCTTT
TRBV10-3	TRBJ2-6	-	-	CAISESGRGRAGANVLTF	TGTGCCATCAGTGAGTCCGGCAGGGGTAGGGCTGGGGCCAACGTCCTGACTTTC
TRBV18	TRBJ1-2	TRBD1	-	CASSPGTDNGYTF	TGTGCCAGCTCACCCGGGACAGACAATGGCTACACCTTC
TRBV15	TRBJ1-5	-	-	CATSRSGTLSYSNQPQHF	TGTGCCACCAGCCGTAGCGGGACCTTGTCTTATAGCAATCAGCCCCAGCATTTT
TRBV10-3	TRBJ1-1	-	-	CAIRTGTSDGQAFF	TGTGCCATCAGGACCGGGACATCTGATGGACAGGCTTTCTTT
TRBV25-1	TRBJ2-2	TRBD1	few	CASRGTGGRTGELFF	TGTGCCAGCAGGGGGACAGGGGGGAGAACCGGGGAGCTGTTTTTT
TRBV7-2	TRBJ1-5	TRBD1	-	CASSTRTGGGQPQHF	TGTGCCAGCAGCACCCGGACAGGGGGCGGCCAGCCCCAGCATTTT
TRBV9	TRBJ2-7	-	-	CASSPEAFSSYEQYF	TGTGCCAGCAGCCCCGAGGCCTTCAGCTCCTACGAGCAGTACTTC
TRBV7-9	TRBJ1-2	TRBD1	-	CASSRTGGQGYYGYTF	TGTGCCAGCAGCCGTACCGGGGGACAGGGGTACTATGGCTACACCTTC
TRBV7-9	TRBJ2-3	TRBD2	-	CASSLLAEGSTQYF	TGTGCCAGCAGCTTGCTAGCGGAGGGGTCTACGCAGTATTTT
TRBV7-2	TRBJ1-4	-	few	CASSPDRGEKLFF	TGTGCCAGCAGCCCCGATCGGGGTGAAAAACTGTTTTTT
TRBV7-6	TRBJ1-1	-	-	CVSSSRRAGRTEAFF	TGTGTCAGCAGTTCCAGGCGGGCGGGGCGTACTGAAGCTTTCTTT
TRBV5-4	TRBJ1-6	-	-	CASRADAGSYNSPLHF	TGTGCCAGCCGAGCGGATGCGGGGTCCTATAATTCACCCCTCCACTTT
TRBV5-1	TRBJ1-4	TRBD1	-	CASSLGTGNDITNEKLFF	TGCGCCAGCAGCTTGGGGACAGGGAATGACATCACTAATGAAAAACTGTTTTTT
TRBV5-1	TRBJ2-2	-	-	CASREQTNTGELFF	TGCGCCAGCAGAGAACAGACGAACACCGGGGAGCTGTTTTTT
TRBV19	TRBJ1-5	-	-	CASSMNRVDNQPQHF	TGTGCCAGTAGTATGAACAGGGTCGACAATCAGCCCCAGCATTTT
TRBV7-7	TRBJ2-3	-	-	CASSRSPSSTDTQYF	TGTGCCAGCAGCCGAAGCCCGTCTAGCACAGATACGCAGTATTTT
TRBV5-4	TRBJ2-3	TRBD2	once	CASSLGFSGGTDTQYF	TGTGCCAGCAGCTTGGGGTTCAGCGGGGGCACAGATACGCAGTATTTT
TRBV5-1	TRBJ1-2	TRBD1	once	CASTLTDRFYGYTF	TGCGCCAGCACCTTGACGGACAGGTTCTATGGCTACACCTTC
TRBV9	TRBJ2-3	TRBD1	-	CASSVRQGALADTQYF	TGTGCCAGCAGCGTCCGACAGGGGGCGTTGGCAGATACGCAGTATTTT
TRBV4-3	TRBJ2-2	-	-	CASSQDAQLNTGELFF	TGCGCCAGCAGCCAAGATGCACAGCTAAACACCGGGGAGCTGTTTTTT
TRBV5-6	TRBJ2-2	-	-	CASSLVDKNTGELFF	TGTGCCAGCAGTTTAGTTGATAAGAACACCGGGGAGCTGTTTTTT
TRBV6-6	TRBJ1-5	TRBD1	-	CASSPGQGDNQPQHF	TGTGCCAGCAGTCCGGGACAGGGGGATAATCAGCCCCAGCATTTT
TRBV4-1	TRBJ2-2	-	-	CASSQLDLFANTGELFF	TGCGCCAGCAGCCAACTAGACCTATTTGCGAACACCGGGGAGCTGTTTTTT
TRBV18	TRBJ2-4	TRBD2	-	CASSPGGSGNIQYF	TGTGCCAGCTCACCGGGGGGGTCAGGAAACATTCAGTACTTC
TRBV19	TRBJ1-1	-	-	CASSIDPTGSLYVTEAFF	TGTGCCAGTAGTATAGATCCCACAGGGTCCTTATATGTCACTGAAGCTTTCTTT
TRBV6-5	TRBJ2-5	-	-	CASTHWETQYF	TGTGCCAGCACCCACTGGGAGACCCAGTACTTC
TRBV18	TRBJ2-5	-	-	CASSPIAGIPLETQYF	TGTGCCAGCTCACCAATAGCAGGGATACCCTTGGAGACCCAGTACTTC
TRBV11-2	TRBJ1-3	-	-	CASSQQGGGGNTIYF	TGTGCCAGCAGCCAACAAGGGGGGGGAGGAAACACCATATATTTT
TRBV5-8	TRBJ2-3	TRBD2	-	CASSLYKRGDTDTQYF	TGTGCCAGCAGCTTGTATAAGCGGGGGGACACAGATACGCAGTATTTT
TRBV7-3	TRBJ1-1	-	-	CASSFESQGSKAFF	TGTGCCAGCAGCTTCGAATCCCAGGGGAGTAAAGCTTTCTTT
TRBV7-3	TRBJ2-2	TRBD1	-	CASSFPGQGHSGELFF	TGTGCCAGCAGCTTTCCGGGACAGGGGCACAGCGGGGAGCTGTTTTTT